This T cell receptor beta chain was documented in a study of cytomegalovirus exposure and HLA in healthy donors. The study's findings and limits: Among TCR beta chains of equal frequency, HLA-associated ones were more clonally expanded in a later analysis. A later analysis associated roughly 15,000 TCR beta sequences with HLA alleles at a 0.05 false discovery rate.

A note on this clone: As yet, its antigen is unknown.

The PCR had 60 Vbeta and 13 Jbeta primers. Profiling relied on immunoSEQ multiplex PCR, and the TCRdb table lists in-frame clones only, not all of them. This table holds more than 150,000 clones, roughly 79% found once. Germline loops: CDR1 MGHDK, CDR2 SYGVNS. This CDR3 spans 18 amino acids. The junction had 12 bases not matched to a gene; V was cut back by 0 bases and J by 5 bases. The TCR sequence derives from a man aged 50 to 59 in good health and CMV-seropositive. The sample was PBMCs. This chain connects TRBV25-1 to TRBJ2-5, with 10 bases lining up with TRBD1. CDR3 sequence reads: CASSEYRDRGLYRETQYF. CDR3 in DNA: TGTGCCAGCAGTGAATATCGTGACAGGGGGCTGTATAGGGAGACCCAGTACTTC.